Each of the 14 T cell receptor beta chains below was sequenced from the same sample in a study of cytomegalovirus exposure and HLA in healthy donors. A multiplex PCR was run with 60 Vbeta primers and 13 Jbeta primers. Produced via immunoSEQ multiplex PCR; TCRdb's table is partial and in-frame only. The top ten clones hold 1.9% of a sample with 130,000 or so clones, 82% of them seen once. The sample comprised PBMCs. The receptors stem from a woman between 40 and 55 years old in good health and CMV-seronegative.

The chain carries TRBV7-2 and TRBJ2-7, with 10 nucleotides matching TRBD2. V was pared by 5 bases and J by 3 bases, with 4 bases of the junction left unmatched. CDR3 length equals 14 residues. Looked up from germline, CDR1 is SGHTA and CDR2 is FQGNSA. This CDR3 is CASSVGLAVYEQYF. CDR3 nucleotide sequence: TGTGCCAGCAGCGTCGGACTAGCGGTCTACGAGCAGTACTTC.

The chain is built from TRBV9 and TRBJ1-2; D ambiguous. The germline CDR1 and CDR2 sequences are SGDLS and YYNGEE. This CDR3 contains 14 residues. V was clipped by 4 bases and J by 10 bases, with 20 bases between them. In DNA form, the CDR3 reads TGTGCCAGCAGCCCTTCCGCCGGGGTTGAAGACTACACCTTC. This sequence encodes CASSPSAGVEDYTF.

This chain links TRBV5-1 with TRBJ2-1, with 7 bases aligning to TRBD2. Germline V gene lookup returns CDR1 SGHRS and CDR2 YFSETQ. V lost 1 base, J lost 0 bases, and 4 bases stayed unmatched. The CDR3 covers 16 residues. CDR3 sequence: CASSLMLADSYNEQFF. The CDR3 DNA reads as TGCGCCAGCAGCTTGATGCTAGCGGACTCCTACAATGAGCAGTTCTTC.

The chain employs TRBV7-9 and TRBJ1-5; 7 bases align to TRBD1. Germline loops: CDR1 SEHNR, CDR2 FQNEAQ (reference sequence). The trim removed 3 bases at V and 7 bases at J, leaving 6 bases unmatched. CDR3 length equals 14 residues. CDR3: CASSFDRVGQPQHF. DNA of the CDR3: TGTGCCAGCAGCTTCGACAGGGTAGGGCAGCCCCAGCATTTT.

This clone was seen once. This CDR3 reads CASSHYREKLFF. CDR3 in DNA: TGTGCCAGCAGCCATTATCGGGAAAAACTGTTTTTT. The chain employs TRBV4-2 and TRBJ1-4; no clear D gene. V gave up 3 bases and J gave up 8 bases, with 7 bases separating them. The germline V gene encodes CDR1 LGHNA and CDR2 YNFKEQ. The CDR3 contains 12 residues.

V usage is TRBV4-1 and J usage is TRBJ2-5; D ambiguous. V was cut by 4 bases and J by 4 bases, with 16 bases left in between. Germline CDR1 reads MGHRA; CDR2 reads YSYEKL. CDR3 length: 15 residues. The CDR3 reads CASSLLLVPGETQYF. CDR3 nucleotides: TGCGCCAGCAGCCTACTACTCGTTCCTGGAGAGACCCAGTACTTC.

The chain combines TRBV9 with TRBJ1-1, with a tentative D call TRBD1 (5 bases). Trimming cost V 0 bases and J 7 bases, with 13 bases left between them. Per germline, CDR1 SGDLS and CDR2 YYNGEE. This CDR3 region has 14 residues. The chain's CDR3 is CASSVGGGAVEAFF. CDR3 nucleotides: TGTGCCAGCAGCGTAGGTGGAGGGGCGGTTGAAGCTTTCTTT.

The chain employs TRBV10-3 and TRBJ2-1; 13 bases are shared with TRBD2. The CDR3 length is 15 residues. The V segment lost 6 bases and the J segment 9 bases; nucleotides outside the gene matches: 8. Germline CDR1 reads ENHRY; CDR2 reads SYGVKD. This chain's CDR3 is CAISGTSGKWGEQFF. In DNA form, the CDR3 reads TGTGCCATCAGCGGGACTAGCGGGAAGTGGGGTGAGCAGTTCTTC.

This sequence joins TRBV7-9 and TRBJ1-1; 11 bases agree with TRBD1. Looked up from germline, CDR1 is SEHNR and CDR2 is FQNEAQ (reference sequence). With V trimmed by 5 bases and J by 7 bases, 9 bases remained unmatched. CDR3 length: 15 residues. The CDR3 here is CASSPGQGAGGEAFF. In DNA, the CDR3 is TGTGCCAGCAGCCCAGGACAGGGGGCCGGGGGTGAAGCTTTCTTT.

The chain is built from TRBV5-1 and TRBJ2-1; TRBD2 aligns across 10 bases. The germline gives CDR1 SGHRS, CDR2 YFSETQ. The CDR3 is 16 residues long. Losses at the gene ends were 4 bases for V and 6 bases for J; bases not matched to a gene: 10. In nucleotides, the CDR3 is TGCGCCAGCAGCGGAAATAGCGGGAGGATTGTCAATGAGCAGTTCTTC. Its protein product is CASSGNSGRIVNEQFF.

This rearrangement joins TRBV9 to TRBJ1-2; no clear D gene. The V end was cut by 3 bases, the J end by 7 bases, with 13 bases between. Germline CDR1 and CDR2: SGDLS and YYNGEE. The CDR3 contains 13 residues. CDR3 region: CASSANLEGGYTF. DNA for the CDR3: TGTGCCAGCAGCGCGAACTTAGAGGGTGGCTACACCTTC.

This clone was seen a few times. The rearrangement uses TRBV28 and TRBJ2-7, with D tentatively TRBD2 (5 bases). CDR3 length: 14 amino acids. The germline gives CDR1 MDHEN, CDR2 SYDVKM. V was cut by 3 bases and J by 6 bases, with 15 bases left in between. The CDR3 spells CASSFFRGLAEQYF. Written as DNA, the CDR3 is TGTGCCAGCAGTTTTTTTCGCGGGTTGGCCGAGCAGTACTTC.

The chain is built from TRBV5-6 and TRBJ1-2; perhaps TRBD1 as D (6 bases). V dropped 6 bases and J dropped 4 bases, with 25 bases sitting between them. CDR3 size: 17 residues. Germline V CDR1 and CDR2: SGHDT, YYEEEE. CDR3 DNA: TGTGCCAGCACTATCCAAGGGTTGGACAGCGAGATCTATGGCTACACCTTC. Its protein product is CASTIQGLDSEIYGYTF.

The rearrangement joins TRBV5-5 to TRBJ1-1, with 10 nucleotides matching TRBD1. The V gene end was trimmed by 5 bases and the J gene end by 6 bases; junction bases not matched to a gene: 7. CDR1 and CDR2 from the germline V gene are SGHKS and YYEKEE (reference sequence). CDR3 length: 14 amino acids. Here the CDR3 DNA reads TGTGCCAGCAGATATCTGGGGACAGGGGCTGAAGCTTTCTTT. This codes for CASRYLGTGAEAFF.